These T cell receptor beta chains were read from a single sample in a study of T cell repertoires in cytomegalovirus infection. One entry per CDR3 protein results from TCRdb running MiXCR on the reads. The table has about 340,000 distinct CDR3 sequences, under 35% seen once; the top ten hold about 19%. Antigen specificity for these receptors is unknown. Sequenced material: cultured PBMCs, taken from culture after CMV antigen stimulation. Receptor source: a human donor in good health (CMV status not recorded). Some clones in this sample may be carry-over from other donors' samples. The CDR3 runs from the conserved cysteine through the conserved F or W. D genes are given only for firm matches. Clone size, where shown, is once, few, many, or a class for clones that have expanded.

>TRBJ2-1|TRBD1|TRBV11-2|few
TGTGCCAGCAGCTTAGGTAGGTTCCGGGACAGGGACTATAAGCAGTTCTTC
CASSLGRFRDRDYKQFF
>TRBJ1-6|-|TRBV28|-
TGTGCCAGCAGTTTAGTCCGATTTAATTCACCCTTCCACTTT
CASSLVRFNSPFHF
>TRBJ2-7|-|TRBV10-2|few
TGCGCCAGCAGTGAGACCCGGGAGCAGTACTTC
CASSETREQYF
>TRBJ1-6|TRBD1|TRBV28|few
TGTGCCAGCAGTTCGCCGGGACAGCTTATGAGCTCCTATAATTCACCCCTCCACTTT
CASSSPGQLMSSYNSPLHF
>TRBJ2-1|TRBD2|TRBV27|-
TGTGCCAGCAAAGGGAGACTAGCGCGAGATGAGCAGTTCTTC
CASKGRLARDEQFF
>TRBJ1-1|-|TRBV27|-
TGTGCCAGCAGTTTATTATACGACAGGCTGAACACTGAAGCTTTCTTT
CASSLLYDRLNTEAFF
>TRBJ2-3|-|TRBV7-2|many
TGTGCCAGCAGCTTAGGTCTGGCTTCTAGCACAGATACGCAGTATTTT
CASSLGLASSTDTQYF
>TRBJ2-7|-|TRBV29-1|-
TGCAGCGTCACGTCCGGGGCTTTCGAGCAGTACTTC
CSVTSGAFEQYF
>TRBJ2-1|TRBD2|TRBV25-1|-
TGTGCCAGCAGTATAGCGGGCACCTTTGGTGAGCAGTTCTTC
CASSIAGTFGEQFF
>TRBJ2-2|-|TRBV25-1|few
TGTGCCACCGGTGGTTTAGGCTCCGGGGAGCTGTTTTTT
CATGGLGSGELFF
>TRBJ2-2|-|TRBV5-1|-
TGCGCCAGCAGCCCCCGGCCGGGGGCGAACACCGGGGAGCTGTTTTTT
CASSPRPGANTGELFF